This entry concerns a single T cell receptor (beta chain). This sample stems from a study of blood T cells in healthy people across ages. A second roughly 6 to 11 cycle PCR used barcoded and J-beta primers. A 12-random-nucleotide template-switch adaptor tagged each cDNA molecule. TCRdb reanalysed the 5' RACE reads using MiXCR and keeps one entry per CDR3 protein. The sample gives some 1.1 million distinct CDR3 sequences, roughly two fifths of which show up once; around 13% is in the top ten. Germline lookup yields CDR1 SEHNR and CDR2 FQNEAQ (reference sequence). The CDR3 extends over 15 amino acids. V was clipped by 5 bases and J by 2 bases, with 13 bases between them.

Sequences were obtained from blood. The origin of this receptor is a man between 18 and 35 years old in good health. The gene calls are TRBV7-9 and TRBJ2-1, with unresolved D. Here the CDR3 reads CASSVPLVPYNEQFF. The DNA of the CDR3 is TGTGCCAGCAGCGTCCCGCTCGTTCCCTACAATGAGCAGTTCTTC.